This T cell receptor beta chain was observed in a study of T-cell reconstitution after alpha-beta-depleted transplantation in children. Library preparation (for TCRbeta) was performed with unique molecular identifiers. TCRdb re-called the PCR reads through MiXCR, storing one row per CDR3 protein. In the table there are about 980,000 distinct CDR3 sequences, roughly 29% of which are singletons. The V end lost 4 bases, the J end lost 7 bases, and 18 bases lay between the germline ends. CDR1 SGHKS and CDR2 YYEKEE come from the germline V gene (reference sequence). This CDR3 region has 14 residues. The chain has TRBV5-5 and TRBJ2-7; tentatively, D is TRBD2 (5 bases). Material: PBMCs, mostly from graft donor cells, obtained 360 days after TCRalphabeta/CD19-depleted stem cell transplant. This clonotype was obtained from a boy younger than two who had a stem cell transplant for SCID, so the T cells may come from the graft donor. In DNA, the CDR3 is TGTGCCAGCAGCCCCCTAGCCGTAAAGGGAGAGCAGTACTTC. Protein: CASSPLAVKGEQYF.